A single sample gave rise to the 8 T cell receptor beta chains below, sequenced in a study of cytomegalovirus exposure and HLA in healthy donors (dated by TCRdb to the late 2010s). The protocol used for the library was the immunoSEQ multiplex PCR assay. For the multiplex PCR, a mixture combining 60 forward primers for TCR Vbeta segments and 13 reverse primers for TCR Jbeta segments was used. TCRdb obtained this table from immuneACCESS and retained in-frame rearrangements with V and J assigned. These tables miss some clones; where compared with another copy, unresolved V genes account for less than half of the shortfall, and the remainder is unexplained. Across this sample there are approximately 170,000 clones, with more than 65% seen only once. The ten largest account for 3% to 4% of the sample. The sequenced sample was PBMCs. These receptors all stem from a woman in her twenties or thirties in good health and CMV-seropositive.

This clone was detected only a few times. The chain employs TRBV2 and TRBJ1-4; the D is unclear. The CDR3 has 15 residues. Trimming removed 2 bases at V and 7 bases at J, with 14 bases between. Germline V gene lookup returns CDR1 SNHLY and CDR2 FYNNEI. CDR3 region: CASSELVGAGEKLFF. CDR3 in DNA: TGTGCCAGCAGTGAATTGGTGGGCGCGGGTGAAAAACTGTTTTTT.

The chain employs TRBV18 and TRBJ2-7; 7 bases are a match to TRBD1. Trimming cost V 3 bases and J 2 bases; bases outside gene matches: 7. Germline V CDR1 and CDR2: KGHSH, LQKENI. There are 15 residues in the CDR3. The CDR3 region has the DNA TGTGCCAGCTCACCCTCGGACAGGCAAGCCTACGAGCAGTACTTC. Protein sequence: CASSPSDRQAYEQYF.

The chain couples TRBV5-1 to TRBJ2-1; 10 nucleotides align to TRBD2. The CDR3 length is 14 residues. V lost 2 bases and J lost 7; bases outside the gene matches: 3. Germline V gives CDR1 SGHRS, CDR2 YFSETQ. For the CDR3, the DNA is TGCGCCAGCAGCTTCGGGACTAGCGAGAATGAGCAGTTCTTC. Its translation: CASSFGTSENEQFF. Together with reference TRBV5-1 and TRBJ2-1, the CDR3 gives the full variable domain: KAGVTQTPRYLIKTRGQQVTLSCSPISGHRSVSWYQQTPGQGLQFLFEYFSETQRNKGNFPGRFSGRQFSNSRSEMNVSTLELGDSALYLCASSFGTSENEQFFGPGTRLTVL.

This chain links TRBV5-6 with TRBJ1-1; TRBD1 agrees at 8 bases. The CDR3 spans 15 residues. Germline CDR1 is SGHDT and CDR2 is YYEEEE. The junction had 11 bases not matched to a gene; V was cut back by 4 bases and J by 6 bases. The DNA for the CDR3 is TGTGCCAGCAGCAGAGGACAGGGCAGGCAGGCTGAAGCTTTCTTT. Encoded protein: CASSRGQGRQAEAFF.

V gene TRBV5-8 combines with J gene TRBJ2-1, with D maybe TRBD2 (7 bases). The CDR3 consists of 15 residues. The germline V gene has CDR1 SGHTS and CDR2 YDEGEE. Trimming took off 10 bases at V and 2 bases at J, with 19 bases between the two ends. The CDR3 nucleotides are TGTGCCCGCAAGGGGGGGGGAGAACCCTACAATGAGCAGTTCTTC. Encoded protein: CARKGGGEPYNEQFF.

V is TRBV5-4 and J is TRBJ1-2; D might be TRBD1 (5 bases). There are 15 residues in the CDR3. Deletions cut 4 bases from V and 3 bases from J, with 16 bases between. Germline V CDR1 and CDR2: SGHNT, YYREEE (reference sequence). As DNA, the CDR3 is TGTGCCAGCAGCCCGGACCTATCGGGGGACTATGGCTACACCTTC. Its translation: CASSPDLSGDYGYTF.

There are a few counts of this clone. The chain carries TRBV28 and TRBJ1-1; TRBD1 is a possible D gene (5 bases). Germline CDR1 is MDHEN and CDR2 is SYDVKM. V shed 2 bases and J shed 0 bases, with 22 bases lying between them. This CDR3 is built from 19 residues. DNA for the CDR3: TGTGCCAGCAGTTTAAGGGTCATAAGGGGAAGGGTTTTGAACACTGAAGCTTTCTTT. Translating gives CASSLRVIRGRVLNTEAFF.

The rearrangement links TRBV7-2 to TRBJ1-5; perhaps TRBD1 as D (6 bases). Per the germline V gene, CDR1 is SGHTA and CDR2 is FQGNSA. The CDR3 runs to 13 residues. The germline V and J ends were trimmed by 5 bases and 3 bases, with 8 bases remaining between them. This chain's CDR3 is CASSGQTNQPQHF. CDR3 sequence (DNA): TGTGCCAGCAGCGGACAGACCAATCAGCCCCAGCATTTT.